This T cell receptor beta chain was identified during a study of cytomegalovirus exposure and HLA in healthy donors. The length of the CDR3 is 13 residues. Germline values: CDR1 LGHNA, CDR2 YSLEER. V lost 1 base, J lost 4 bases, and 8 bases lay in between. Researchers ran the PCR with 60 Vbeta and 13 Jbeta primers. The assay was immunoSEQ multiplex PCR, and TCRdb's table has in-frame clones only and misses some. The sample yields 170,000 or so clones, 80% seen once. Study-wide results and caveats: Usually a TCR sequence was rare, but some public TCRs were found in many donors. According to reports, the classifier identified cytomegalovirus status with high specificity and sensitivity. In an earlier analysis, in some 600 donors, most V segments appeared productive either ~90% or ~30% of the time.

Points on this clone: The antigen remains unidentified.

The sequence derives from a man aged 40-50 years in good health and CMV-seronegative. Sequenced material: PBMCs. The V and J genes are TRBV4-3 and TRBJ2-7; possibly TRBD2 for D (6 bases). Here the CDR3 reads CASSQAREYEQYF. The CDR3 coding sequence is TGCGCCAGCAGCCAAGCTCGGGAGTACGAGCAGTACTTC.